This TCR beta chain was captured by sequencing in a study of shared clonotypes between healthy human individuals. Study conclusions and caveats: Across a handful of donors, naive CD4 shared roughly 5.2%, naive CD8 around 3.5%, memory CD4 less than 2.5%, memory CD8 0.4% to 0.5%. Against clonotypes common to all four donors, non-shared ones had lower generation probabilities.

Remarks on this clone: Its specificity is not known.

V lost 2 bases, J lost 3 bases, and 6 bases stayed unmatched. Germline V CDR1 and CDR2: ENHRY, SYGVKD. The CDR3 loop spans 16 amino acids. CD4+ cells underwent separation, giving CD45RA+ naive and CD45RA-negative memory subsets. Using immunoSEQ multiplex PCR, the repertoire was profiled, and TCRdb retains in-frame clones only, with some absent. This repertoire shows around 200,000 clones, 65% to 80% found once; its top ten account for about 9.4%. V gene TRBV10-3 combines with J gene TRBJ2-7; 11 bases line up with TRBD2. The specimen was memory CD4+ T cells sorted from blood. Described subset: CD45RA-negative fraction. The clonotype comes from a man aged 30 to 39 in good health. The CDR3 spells CAISEGPGTSGYEQYF. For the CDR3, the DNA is TGTGCCATCAGTGAGGGGCCCGGGACTAGCGGCTACGAGCAGTACTTC.